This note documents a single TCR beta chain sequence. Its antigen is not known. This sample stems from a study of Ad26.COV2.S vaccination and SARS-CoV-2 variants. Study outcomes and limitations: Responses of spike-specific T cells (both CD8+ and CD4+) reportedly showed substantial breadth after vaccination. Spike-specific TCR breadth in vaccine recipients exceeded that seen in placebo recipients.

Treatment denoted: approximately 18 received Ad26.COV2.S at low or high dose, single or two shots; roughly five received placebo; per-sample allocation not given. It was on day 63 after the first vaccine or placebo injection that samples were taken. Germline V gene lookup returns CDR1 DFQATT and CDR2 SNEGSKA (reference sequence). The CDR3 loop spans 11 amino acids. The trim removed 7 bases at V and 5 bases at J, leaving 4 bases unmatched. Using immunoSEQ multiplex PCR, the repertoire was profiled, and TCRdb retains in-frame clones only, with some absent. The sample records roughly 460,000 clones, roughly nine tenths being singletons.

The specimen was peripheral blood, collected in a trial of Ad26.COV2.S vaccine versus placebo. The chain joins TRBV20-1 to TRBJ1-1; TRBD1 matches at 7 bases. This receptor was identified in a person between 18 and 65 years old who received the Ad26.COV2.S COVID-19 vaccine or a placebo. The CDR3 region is CSGGQTTEAFF. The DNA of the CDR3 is TGCAGTGGGGGACAGACTACTGAAGCTTTCTTT.